These 29 T cell receptor beta chains share one sample of origin, sequenced in a study of OX40 agonist ivuxolimab in advanced cancers. Only in-frame clones appear in the TCRdb table, and some are missing; sequencing was by immunoSEQ multiplex PCR. The table has approximately 35,000 clones, 60% to 85% seen once. The material was CD4+ or CD8+ T cells sorted from blood, obtained in a trial of the OX40 agonist ivuxolimab. The receptors originated from an adult with an advanced solid tumor such as melanoma, head and neck, liver or kidney cancer.

The chain links TRBV18 to TRBJ1-2, with a tentative D call TRBD1 (6 bases). Germline V gene lookup returns CDR1 KGHSH and CDR2 LQKENI. The ends were cut back, 5 bases at V and 5 bases at J, with 18 bases in the middle. This CDR3 spans 15 amino acids. CDR3 bases: TGTGCCAGCTCAAGTGACAGGCCGGATAATTATGGCTACACCTTC. Translated, it gives CASSSDRPDNYGYTF.

The chain joins TRBV5-6 to TRBJ1-3; D is unclear. CDR3 size: 15 residues. With 0 bases removed from V and 0 bases from J, the gap between germline ends came to 7 bases. Germline loops: CDR1 SGHDT, CDR2 YYEEEE. CDR3 sequence: CASSLGQTSGNTIYF. The CDR3 nucleotides are TGTGCCAGCAGCTTGGGGCAGACCTCTGGAAACACCATATATTTT. Full variable domain (remainder filled in from reference TRBV5-6 and TRBJ1-3): DAGVTQSPTHLIKTRGQQVTLRCSPKSGHDTVSWYQQALGQGPQFIFQYYEEEERQRGNFPDRFSGHQFPNYSSELNVNALLLGDSALYLCASSLGQTSGNTIYFGEGSWLTVV.

The chain employs TRBV18 and TRBJ2-2; maybe TRBD1 (5 bases). This CDR3 region has 16 residues. Trimming took off 4 bases at V and 1 base at J, with 13 bases between the two ends. Germline V CDR1 and CDR2: KGHSH, LQKENI. Written as DNA, the CDR3 is TGTGCCAGCTCACGAAGGACACCCAAGAACACCGGGGAGCTGTTTTTT. Protein product: CASSRRTPKNTGELFF.

This chain links TRBV13 with TRBJ2-6; D is uncertain. The CDR3 has 14 amino acids. Germline CDR1 reads PRHDT; CDR2 reads FYEKMQ (reference sequence). Trimming removed 3 bases at V and 1 base at J, with 4 bases between. The CDR3: CASSFLSGANVLTF. The CDR3 DNA follows: TGTGCCAGCAGCTTCCTTTCTGGGGCCAACGTCCTGACTTTC.

CDR3 in amino acids: CASGKEANTEAFF. The DNA for the CDR3 is TGTGCCAGCGGGAAGGAGGCGAACACTGAAGCTTTCTTT. The gene calls are TRBV2 and TRBJ1-1, with D unclear. This CDR3 contains 13 residues. Germline CDR1 SNHLY, CDR2 FYNNEI. V lost 8 bases and J lost 1, with 11 bases in between.

V is TRBV5-4 and J is TRBJ2-5; TRBD2 matches at 8 bases. With 8 bases clipped from V and 6 bases from J, the junction kept 3 bases outside the gene matches. Germline loops: CDR1 SGHNT, CDR2 YYREEE (reference sequence). The CDR3 is 11 amino acids. The CDR3 DNA reads TGTGCCAGAGCGGGGGTGAAGACCCAGTACTTC. Its protein product is CARAGVKTQYF. Filled out from reference TRBV5-4 and TRBJ2-5, the complete variable domain reads ETGVTQSPTHLIKTRGQQVTLRCSSQSGHNTVSWYQQALGQGPQFIFQYYREEENGRGNFPPRFSGLQFPNYSSELNVNALELDDSALYLCARAGVKTQYFGPGTRLLVL.

The rearrangement joins TRBV5-5 to TRBJ1-2, with 7 bases identical to TRBD1. The ends lost 2 bases at V and 8 bases at J; junction bases unmatched: 12. Germline V gene sequence: CDR1 SGHKS, CDR2 YYEKEE (reference sequence). The CDR3 covers 15 residues. CDR3 sequence reads: CASSFKTEGAQGYTF. CDR3 coding DNA: TGTGCCAGCAGCTTCAAAACTGAGGGGGCGCAAGGCTACACCTTC.

The chain employs TRBV19 and TRBJ1-2; D unclear. In germline, CDR1 is LNHDA, CDR2 SQIVND (reference sequence). The V and J ends lost 6 bases and 2 bases respectively, with 13 bases between them. The CDR3 sequence is 14 residues long. The CDR3 DNA follows: TGTGCCAGTAGCTATTCCGTTGGGAACTATGGCTACACCTTC. Translating gives CASSYSVGNYGYTF. The variable domain in full, completed from reference TRBV19 and TRBJ1-2, reads DGGITQSPKYLFRKEGQNVTLSCEQNLNHDAMYWYRQDPGQGLRLIYYSQIVNDFQKGDIAEGYSVSREKKESFPLTVTSAQKNPTAFYLCASSYSVGNYGYTFGSGTRLTVV.

The V call is TRBV6-1, the J call TRBJ1-6; D gene unclear. Trimming cost V 2 bases and J 10 bases, with 9 bases left between them. The V gene's germline CDR1 is MNHNS and CDR2 SASEGT. This CDR3 region has 13 residues. This CDR3 is CASSEIAGSPLHF. Written as DNA, the CDR3 is TGTGCCAGCAGTGAAATTGCCGGATCACCCCTCCACTTT.

The chain joins TRBV6-5 to TRBJ2-3; D uncertain. V dropped 0 bases and J dropped 2 bases, with 9 bases sitting between them. The CDR3 covers 15 residues. CDR1 and CDR2 from the germline V gene are MNHEY and SVGAGI. CDR3 region: CASSYSVDSTDTQYF. The DNA for the CDR3 is TGTGCCAGCAGTTACTCGGTAGACTCCACAGATACGCAGTATTTT.

The chain couples TRBV4-2 to TRBJ1-2, with D possibly being TRBD1 (6 bases). Trimming took 1 base from V and 0 from J, leaving 21 bases between them. This CDR3 spans 19 amino acids. From germline, CDR1 is LGHNA and CDR2 YNFKEQ. The CDR3 loop is CASSQGLQTSGHPNYGYTF. The CDR3 bases are TGTGCCAGCAGCCAAGGCTTGCAAACCTCGGGACACCCTAACTATGGCTACACCTTC.

The chain combines TRBV7-9 with TRBJ2-3; D possibly matches TRBD1 or TRBD2 (5 bases each). This CDR3 spans 18 amino acids. Germline CDR1 reads SEHNR; CDR2 reads FQNEAQ (reference sequence). Trimming removed 5 bases at V and 0 bases at J, with 21 bases between. This chain's CDR3 is CASSPRKDWDLSTDTQYF. Written as DNA, the CDR3 is TGTGCCAGCAGCCCTCGCAAGGACTGGGACCTTAGCACAGATACGCAGTATTTT.

CDR3 in amino acids: CSVVEGGGTNQPQHF. As DNA, the CDR3 is TGCAGCGTTGTGGAGGGAGGGGGTACCAATCAGCCCCAGCATTTT. V and J are TRBV29-1 and TRBJ1-5, with TRBD1 as a possible D gene (6 bases). The CDR3 is 15 residues long. CDR1 and CDR2 from the germline V gene are SQVTM and ANQGSEA. Trimming removed 4 bases from V and 3 bases from J, with 16 bases in between.

In its sample, this clone is medium-sized. This chain joins TRBV4-1 and TRBJ1-3; a possible D gene is TRBD1 (5 bases). The CDR3 has 15 residues. V lost 2 bases, J lost 0 bases, and 8 bases lay in between. CDR1 MGHRA and CDR2 YSYEKL come from the germline V gene. The CDR3 nucleotides are TGCGCCAGCAGCCAATCAGGGATCTCTGGAAACACCATATATTTT. Translating gives CASSQSGISGNTIYF.

This sequence joins TRBV11-2 and TRBJ2-5; the match to TRBD2 covers 10 bases. Germline values: CDR1 SGHAT, CDR2 FQNNGV. This CDR3 spans 14 amino acids. The trim removed 6 bases at V and 3 bases at J, leaving 4 bases unmatched. The CDR3 loop reads CASSWTSGKETQYF. The CDR3 DNA reads TGTGCCAGCAGTTGGACTAGCGGAAAAGAGACCCAGTACTTC.

The chain recombines TRBV14 with TRBJ1-4; TRBD1 matches 7 bases. Germline CDR1 SGHDN, CDR2 FVKESK. There are 21 residues in the CDR3. J gave up 0 bases and V 0 bases, and 16 bases lay outside the gene matches. The CDR3 DNA reads TGTGCCAGCAGCCAAGATGGTAAATTAGGAGGGGGCGGCTCAACTAATGAAAAACTGTTTTTT. Protein product: CASSQDGKLGGGGSTNEKLFF.

The count of this clone is one. This CDR3 reads CAISEEAEGITSTDTQYF. CDR3 DNA: TGTGCCATCAGTGAGGAAGCGGAGGGGATAACTAGCACAGATACGCAGTATTTT. The chain carries TRBV10-3 and TRBJ2-3; weak D call: TRBD2 (6 bases). Germline CDR1 ENHRY, CDR2 SYGVKD. CDR3 length equals 18 residues. Deletions cut 2 bases from V and 0 bases from J, with 18 bases between.

This clone was seen more than once but under ten times. The gene calls are TRBV2 and TRBJ2-3; TRBD2 aligns across 10 bases. V dropped 6 bases and J dropped 1; count of bases not matched to a gene: 4. The CDR3 sequence is 15 residues long. Germline CDR1 SNHLY, CDR2 FYNNEI. CDR3 amino acids: CASSYLAGGTDTQYF. The CDR3 DNA follows: TGTGCCAGCAGCTACCTAGCGGGAGGCACAGATACGCAGTATTTT.

The V gene is TRBV13, the J gene TRBJ2-5; D is possibly TRBD2 (6 bases). CDR3 length: 13 amino acids. V was shortened by 5 bases and J by 3 bases, with 10 bases between the two germline ends. CDR1 is PRHDT and CDR2 is FYEKMQ in the germline V gene (reference sequence). In DNA form, the CDR3 reads TGTGCCAGCAGCCGACGGGAGAAAGAGACCCAGTACTTC. Residues: CASSRREKETQYF.

This clone was recorded once. V usage is TRBV10-3 and J usage is TRBJ2-3; a possible D gene is TRBD2 (5 bases). The CDR3 contains 16 residues. Germline CDR1 and CDR2: ENHRY and SYGVKD. Trimming took 3 bases from V and 2 from J, leaving 15 bases between them. CDR3 sequence: CAISDPGGLTTDTQYF. DNA for the CDR3: TGTGCCATCAGTGACCCAGGAGGACTTACCACAGATACGCAGTATTTT.

The chain links TRBV5-4 to TRBJ2-7; 12 bases map to TRBD2. Germline loops: CDR1 SGHNT, CDR2 YYREEE (reference sequence). J lost 4 bases, V lost 3 bases, and 5 bases had no gene match. The CDR3 consists of 15 residues. As DNA, the CDR3 is TGTGCCAGCAGCTATCTAGCGGGGGGGCCATACGAGCAGTACTTC. It yields the protein CASSYLAGGPYEQYF.

The V gene is TRBV5-5, the J gene TRBJ1-3; D might be TRBD1 (5 bases). There are 16 residues in the CDR3. V dropped 0 bases and J dropped 0 bases, with 10 bases sitting between them. Germline assignment: CDR1 SGHKS and CDR2 YYEKEE (reference sequence). As DNA, the CDR3 is TGTGCCAGCAGCTTGGCCGGGACCAGCTCTGGAAACACCATATATTTT. Its translation: CASSLAGTSSGNTIYF.

This clone came up a few times. This chain connects TRBV21-1 to TRBJ1-2. TRBV21-1 is a pseudogene segment. This CDR3 contains 15 residues. CDR3 bases: TGTGCCAGCGGGCGACCGTCCTTGGGGACCTATGGCTACACCTTC. It yields the protein CASGRPSLGTYGYTF.

This clone was recorded a few times. V and J are TRBV5-1 and TRBJ1-1; D perhaps matches TRBD1 (6 bases). V was trimmed by 2 bases and J by 10 bases, leaving 18 bases between them. This CDR3 spans 14 amino acids. Germline loops: CDR1 SGHRS, CDR2 YFSETQ. CDR3 in amino acids: CASSFAGYRVGAFF. The CDR3 DNA reads TGCGCCAGCAGCTTTGCGGGGTACAGGGTTGGAGCTTTCTTT.

This clone ranks as medium-sized. The chain has TRBV4-1 and TRBJ1-3; D is undetermined. Germline-derived CDR1 and CDR2 are MGHRA and YSYEKL. The CDR3 length is 17 residues. The V and J ends lost 4 bases and 0 bases respectively, with 16 bases between them. DNA for the CDR3: TGCGCCAGCAGCCTCCTTTTCTCTGGATCCTCTGGAAACACCATATATTTT. Translation gives CASSLLFSGSSGNTIYF.

This clone is medium-sized by share. The gene calls are TRBV6-1 and TRBJ2-3; either TRBD1 or TRBD2 may fit D (5 bases each). CDR1 is MNHNS, CDR2 SASEGT, per germline. Between the trimmed V and J ends, which lost 4 bases and 1 base, there was a span of 12 bases. CDR3 length equals 15 residues. The CDR3: CASSAGTVRTDTQYF. In nucleotides, the CDR3 is TGTGCCAGCAGTGCTGGGACCGTCCGCACAGATACGCAGTATTTT.

The chain has TRBV7-9 and TRBJ2-1; 16 bases map to TRBD2. CDR1 SEHNR and CDR2 FQNEAQ come from the germline V gene (reference sequence). The CDR3 is 18 amino acids. The V segment lost 5 bases and the J segment 0 bases; nucleotides outside the gene matches: 4. The CDR3 nucleotides are TGTGCCAGCAGCAAGGGACTAGCGGGGGGGAGCTCCTACAATGAGCAGTTCTTC. Translation: CASSKGLAGGSSYNEQFF.

As DNA, the CDR3 is TGTGCCAGCATGCTGGGTGTTGGGGCCCAGTACTTC. This sequence encodes CASMLGVGAQYF. The rearrangement uses TRBV2 and TRBJ2-5, with no clear D. Trimming took 7 bases from V and 9 from J, leaving 15 bases between them. This CDR3 is 12 amino acids long. Germline V gene lookup returns CDR1 SNHLY and CDR2 FYNNEI.

The chain is built from TRBV2 and TRBJ1-3, with unresolved D. The CDR3 loop spans 15 amino acids. From germline, CDR1 is SNHLY and CDR2 FYNNEI. V gave up 6 bases and J gave up 4 bases, with 16 bases separating them. CDR3 bases: TGTGCCAGCAGAAACTCTCCGGGAGCCGGAAACACCATATATTTT. Translating it yields CASRNSPGAGNTIYF.